This entry lists 13 T cell receptor beta chains sequenced from one sample in a study of metastatic and nonmetastatic thyroid tumors. Using MiXCR, TCRdb re-called clones from the PCR reads. The repertoire has 23,000 or so clones, approximately 20% of them found once; the top ten carry around 30%. Thyroid surgery had not been preceded by any treatment in any patient. Sequences were obtained from blood. All receptors come from a female donor with papillary thyroid cancer or a benign thyroid nodule (not recorded which). Some clones in this sample may be carry-over from other donors' samples.

This clone came up once. One end of the junction fails to match germline, which may point to a read error. V usage is TRBV5-1 and J usage is TRBJ2-1; TRBD2 is a possible D gene (5 bases). Looked up from germline, CDR1 is SGHRS and CDR2 is YFSETQ. The CDR3 loop spans 17 amino acids. The CDR3 bases are TGCGCCAGCATCTTGAATCGTCGGGGTTGGGATGACAATGAGCAGTTCTTC. It is translated as CASILNRRGWDDNEQFF.

This clone was recorded at least ten times. This rearrangement joins TRBV27 to TRBJ2-3, with 11 bases lining up with TRBD2. The CDR3 loop spans 15 amino acids. Germline V gene sequence: CDR1 MNHEY, CDR2 SMNVEV (reference sequence). Germline trimming cut 7 bases from V and 3 bases from J; bases unmatched to any gene: 6. CDR3 sequence: CASTQTSGVTDTQYF. CDR3 sequence (DNA): TGTGCCAGCACTCAGACTAGCGGGGTAACAGATACGCAGTATTTT.

In its sample, this clone was seen many times. Other DNA sequences in this specimen translate into the identical CDR3. The chain uses TRBV7-8 and TRBJ1-4; D gene ambiguous. There are 12 residues in the CDR3. The germline gives CDR1 SGHVS, CDR2 FQNEAQ. Trimming left V 7 bases short and J 10 bases short, with 13 bases between. CDR3 amino acids: CASTTGSGKLFF. The CDR3 nucleotides are TGTGCCAGCACTACTGGATCCGGAAAACTGTTTTTT.

The chain is built from TRBV20-1 and TRBJ2-1; TRBD2 is a possible D gene (5 bases). The V gene lost 3 bases and the J gene lost 4 bases, with 10 bases spanning the gap. The CDR3 loop spans 13 amino acids. Germline assignment: CDR1 DFQATT and CDR2 SNEGSKA (reference sequence). The CDR3 spells CSASERRYNEQFF. Here the CDR3 DNA reads TGCAGTGCTAGCGAGCGGAGGTACAATGAGCAGTTCTTC.

This clone was detected many times. The sample has other DNA sequences that encode this CDR3 too. V gene TRBV5-1 combines with J gene TRBJ1-1; D unclear. The CDR3 runs to 13 residues. Germline V gene sequence: CDR1 SGHRS, CDR2 YFSETQ. V lost 5 bases and J 0 bases, leaving 8 bases between the germline ends. CDR3 protein: CASSLTLNTEAFF. In DNA form, the CDR3 reads TGCGCCAGCAGTTTAACCTTGAACACTGAAGCTTTCTTT.

This clone was picked up many times. The V call is TRBV5-1, the J call TRBJ1-1; a possible D gene is TRBD1 (6 bases). The germline V gene encodes CDR1 SGHRS and CDR2 YFSETQ. CDR3 length: 15 residues. Trimming left V 1 base short and J 1 base short, with 11 bases between. The CDR3 spells CASSLQGMENTEAFF. Here the CDR3 DNA reads TGCGCCAGCAGCTTGCAGGGGATGGAGAACACTGAAGCTTTCTTT.

This clone was counted many times. V is TRBV5-5 and J is TRBJ1-1; TRBD1 might be the D (5 bases). CDR3 length equals 15 residues. With 6 bases removed from V and 4 bases from J, the gap between germline ends came to 19 bases. Germline CDR1 and CDR2: SGHKS and YYEKEE (reference sequence). CDR3: CASTLGGAGGTEAFF. In nucleotides, the CDR3 is TGTGCCAGCACCCTTGGAGGGGCTGGTGGCACTGAAGCTTTCTTT.

In its sample, this clone was seen many times. CDR3 sequence (DNA): TGTGCCACCAGTGACCCTGGACAGGGGGTCGGGGAGCTGTTTTTT. Residues: CATSDPGQGVGELFF. V is TRBV24-1 and J is TRBJ2-2, with TRBD1 matching over 10 bases. V shed 4 bases and J 7 bases; nucleotides not matched to a gene: 5. This CDR3 comprises 15 residues. Germline lookup yields CDR1 KGHDR and CDR2 SFDVKD.

Sample share makes this clone medium-sized. This chain uses TRBV2 with TRBJ2-7; 10 nucleotides match TRBD1. The germline V gene has CDR1 SNHLY and CDR2 FYNNEI. The V segment lost 6 bases and the J segment 1 base; nucleotides outside the gene matches: 3. The CDR3 consists of 14 residues. CDR3 in amino acids: CASSRTGGSYEQYF. The CDR3 DNA sequence: TGTGCCAGCAGCCGGACAGGGGGTTCCTACGAGCAGTACTTC.

The genes are TRBV2 and TRBJ1-4; D unclear. The CDR3 totals 13 residues. Germline-derived CDR1 and CDR2 are SNHLY and FYNNEI. With 6 bases removed from V and 5 bases from J, the gap between germline ends came to 10 bases. This chain's CDR3 is CASRPQRNEKLFF. CDR3 nucleotide sequence: TGTGCCAGCAGACCACAGCGGAATGAAAAACTGTTTTTT.

This clone has just one count. CDR3 protein: CSARASMGGRGYGYTF. CDR3 nucleotide sequence: TGCAGTGCTAGAGCCTCAATGGGAGGCCGGGGGTATGGCTACACCTTC. The chain is built from TRBV20-1 and TRBJ1-2; possibly TRBD1 for D (5 bases). Per the germline V gene, CDR1 is DFQATT and CDR2 is SNEGSKA (reference sequence). There are 16 residues in the CDR3. The V end lost 1 base, the J end lost 5 bases, and 20 bases lay between the germline ends.

There are many counts of this clone. This sequence joins TRBV5-4 and TRBJ1-1; the D gene is possibly TRBD1 (6 bases). The CDR3 covers 17 residues. V dropped 0 bases and J dropped 4 bases, with 19 bases sitting between them. CDR1 and CDR2 from the germline V gene are SGHNT and YYREEE (reference sequence). CDR3 nucleotides: TGTGCCAGCAGCTTGGTGAGCCAGGGGAAGGGGGGCACTGAAGCTTTCTTT. Amino acid sequence: CASSLVSQGKGGTEAFF. Supplemented by reference TRBV5-4 and TRBJ1-1, the full variable domain reads ETGVTQSPTHLIKTRGQQVTLRCSSQSGHNTVSWYQQALGQGPQFIFQYYREEENGRGNFPPRFSGLQFPNYSSELNVNALELDDSALYLCASSLVSQGKGGTEAFFGQGTRLTVV.

This clone occurred a few times. The junction does not match germline at one end; this may be a read error. The chain links TRBV24-1 to TRBJ2-2; D unresolved. The CDR3 sequence is 12 residues long. Germline V gives CDR1 KGHDR, CDR2 SFDVKD. The CDR3 bases are TGTGCCACCAAAGTAAACACCGGTGAGCTGTTTTTT. Amino acids: CATKVNTGELFF.